Listed below are T cell receptor beta chains from one sample, sequenced in a study of T-cell reconstitution after alpha-beta-depleted transplantation in children. From the PCR reads, TCRdb called clonotypes with MiXCR, one entry per CDR3 protein. The sample has about 540,000 distinct CDR3 sequences; around 18% are singletons. The sample was PBMCs from the stem cell graft donor, taken from the stem cell graft. These receptors originate from a human donor who donated a stem cell graft to a child with acute lymphoblastic leukemia. Both conserved end residues are part of each CDR3. D genes are given only for firm matches. Clone size, where shown, is once, few, many, or a class for clones that have expanded.

>.|TRBD1|TRBV29-1|TRBJ2-7
TGCAGCGTTGGACAGGGGAGCTCCTACGAGCAGTACTTC
CSVGQGSSYEQYF
>.|TRBD1|TRBV25-1|TRBJ2-7
TGTGCCAGCAGTGAAGTGGGCAGGGGGCGCGCCTACGAGCAGTACTTC
CASSEVGRGRAYEQYF
>.|.|TRBV15|TRBJ1-1
TGTGCCACCAGCGTCCCTTCAAGAGCTGAAGCTTTCTTT
CATSVPSRAEAFF
>.|TRBD2|TRBV19|TRBJ2-1
TGTGCCAGTAGTTTCGGGACTAGCGGGCGTGAATCCAATGAGCAGTTCTTC
CASSFGTSGRESNEQFF
>.|.|TRBV5-1|TRBJ1-2
TGCGCCAGCAGCCCAAGACAGGACTTCTCGCGCTACACCTTC
CASSPRQDFSRYTF
>few|TRBD1|TRBV11-3|TRBJ2-7
TGTGCCAGCAGCCACAGGGGGGCCCGGGTGGAGGAGCAGTACTTC
CASSHRGARVEEQYF
>few|.|TRBV5-6|TRBJ2-6
TGTGCCAGCAGCTTGTATGGGCTTAGTGGGGCCAACGTCCTGACTTTC
CASSLYGLSGANVLTF
>.|.|TRBV6-1|TRBJ1-5
TGTGCCAGCAGTATGGGAGGGGACAAACCCCAGCATTTT
CASSMGGDKPQHF
>few|TRBD2|TRBV5-1|TRBJ2-7
TGCGCCAGCACGAGGGGAACTAGCGGAGACTACGAGCAGTACTTC
CASTRGTSGDYEQYF
>.|TRBD1|TRBV18|TRBJ1-4
TGTGCCAGCGTTGCGGGACAGGGGTCTAATGAAAAACTGTTTTTT
CASVAGQGSNEKLFF
>few|.|TRBV4-1|TRBJ2-1
TGCGCCAGCAGCCTTCTGGGTGGAGGGAAGCCCTATGAGCAGTTCTTC
CASSLLGGGKPYEQFF
>.|.|TRBV7-2|TRBJ1-5
TGTGCCAGCAGCGGTACAGGGTTCGTTCAGCCCCAGCATTTT
CASSGTGFVQPQHF
>.|.|TRBV7-9|TRBJ2-5
TGTGCCACCAGGGCCGCCTCCCAAGAGACCCAGTACTTC
CATRAASQETQYF
>.|TRBD1|TRBV4-2|TRBJ1-4
TGTGCCAGCAGCCCCCCCGGGACAGGGGAAGGTGAAAAACTGTTTTTT
CASSPPGTGEGEKLFF
>.|.|TRBV5-4|TRBJ2-7
TGTGCCAGCAGCTTATGGGAAGCCTACGAGCAGTACTTC
CASSLWEAYEQYF